The rows below give T cell receptor beta chains drawn from one sample of a study of blood T cell repertoires in COVID-19. TCRdb keeps only in-frame clones here, not all; method: immunoSEQ multiplex PCR. The sample holds 250,000 or so clones, about 85% seen once. Sequenced material: peripheral blood. Receptor source: a man between 18 and 35 years old with active or convalescent COVID-19. Both conserved end residues are part of each CDR3. The D gene is left open where the match is weak. Clone sizes are given selectively: once, few, many, or a class where the clone is expanded.

j_gene	v_gene	d_gene	abundance	CDR3nt	CDR3aa
TRBJ2-1	TRBV10-3	NA	NA	TGTGCCATCAGTGATCAGCGGAATGAGCAGTTCTTC	CAISDQRNEQFF
TRBJ2-7	TRBV6-5	NA	once	TGTGCCAGCAGCCAACTGCGAGGACGGGGCTACGAGCAGTACTTC	CASSQLRGRGYEQYF
TRBJ2-5	TRBV6-2/TRBV6-3	NA	NA	TGTGCCAGCAGTTACTCACTGCTCCAAGAGACCCAGTACTTC	CASSYSLLQETQYF
TRBJ1-2	TRBV5-4	TRBD1	few	TGTGCCAGCAGCTTGACAGGGGGCGCTTGGTATGGCTACACCTTC	CASSLTGGAWYGYTF
TRBJ2-5	TRBV2	NA	NA	TGTGCCAGCAGTGTGAGGCAGGGGGGAGAGACCCAGTACTTC	CASSVRQGGETQYF
TRBJ2-1	TRBV29-1	TRBD2	NA	TGCAGCGTTGAAGGGGTCGTGGGAGCGGGAGTGCCGGAGTCCTACAATGAGCAGTTCTTC	CSVEGVVGAGVPESYNEQFF
TRBJ2-3	TRBV5-1	TRBD2	NA	TGCGCCAGCAGCCCGCGACTAGCGGGACTGTCAGATACGCAGTATTTT	CASSPRLAGLSDTQYF
TRBJ1-1	TRBV6-5	NA	NA	TGTGCCAGCAGTTATAGGTCGCCGGGGAGGCAGAATGAAGCTTTCTTT	CASSYRSPGRQNEAFF
TRBJ2-3	TRBV11-2	TRBD2	NA	TGTGCCAGCAGCTTGGGCGGGGGGATAGATACGCAGTATTTT	CASSLGGGIDTQYF
TRBJ1-2	TRBV7-8	TRBD1	NA	TGTGCCAGCAGCTTAATTCCGCTGGGGGGACAGGACCTCTATGGCTACACCTTC	CASSLIPLGGQDLYGYTF
TRBJ1-2	TRBV5-1	TRBD1	NA	TGCGCCAGCAGTAGGGACAGCTATGGCTACACCTTC	CASSRDSYGYTF
TRBJ2-7	TRBV3-1/TRBV3-2	TRBD2	NA	TGTGCCAGCAGCCAAGAACTCTCAGGGCTAGCGGGGGACGAGCAGTACTTC	CASSQELSGLAGDEQYF
TRBJ1-5	TRBV2	NA	NA	TGTGCCAGCAGTTTGACTCCGGGCAATCAGCCCCAGCATTTT	CASSLTPGNQPQHF
TRBJ2-3	TRBV9	TRBD2	NA	TGTGCCAGCAGCGTAGCGCAGGGAGGGGCAGATACGCAGTATTTT	CASSVAQGGADTQYF
TRBJ2-2	TRBV7-2	TRBD1	NA	TGTGCCAGCAGCCCAGGGACAGGCCGCACCGGGGAGCTGTTTTTT	CASSPGTGRTGELFF
TRBJ2-7	TRBV15	TRBD2	NA	TGTGCCACCAGCCCTAGCGGGGATTCCTACGAGCAGTACTTC	CATSPSGDSYEQYF
TRBJ1-2	TRBV6-5	NA	NA	TGTGCCAGCAGCTCCCAAGGACAGTCAATCTATGGCTACACCTTC	CASSSQGQSIYGYTF
TRBJ2-7	TRBV7-2	TRBD2	NA	TGTGCCAGCAGCCAGTACCTAGCGGATGATCCCTACGAGCAGTACTTC	CASSQYLADDPYEQYF
TRBJ1-5	TRBV5-6	NA	NA	TGTGCCAGCAGCTTCGGAGAAAGCAATCAGCCCCAGCATTTT	CASSFGESNQPQHF
TRBJ2-7	TRBV10-2	TRBD1	NA	TGCGCCAGCAGTGAGTCGGCACAGGGGTCGTACGAGCAGTACTTC	CASSESAQGSYEQYF
TRBJ1-1	TRBV19	TRBD1	NA	TGTGCCAGTAGCGACAGGGGAGAGATGAACACTGAAGCTTTCTTT	CASSDRGEMNTEAFF
TRBJ2-6	TRBV6-5	NA	NA	TGTGCCAGCAACGCGGAGGTTGGGGCCAACGTCCTGACTTTC	CASNAEVGANVLTF
TRBJ2-2	TRBV4-2	NA	NA	TGTGCCAGCAGCCAAGAAACGGGAGTAGGGAACACCGGGGAGCTGTTTTTT	CASSQETGVGNTGELFF
TRBJ1-1	TRBV29-1	NA	NA	TGCAGCGTTGAATGGGGGGGGAACACTGAAGCTTTCTTT	CSVEWGGNTEAFF
TRBJ1-5	TRBV28	NA	NA	TGTGCCAGCAGTTTATACCGACAGGCGAATCAGCCCCAGCATTTT	CASSLYRQANQPQHF
TRBJ2-1	TRBV11-3	TRBD2	NA	TGTGCCAGCAGCTTAGATCTAGGCGGGAGCTCCTACAATGAGCAGTTCTTC	CASSLDLGGSSYNEQFF
TRBJ2-7	TRBV10-1	NA	once	TGCCCCTCTTTGGGGGCTAACCCCTACGAGCAGTACTTC	CPSLGANPYEQYF
TRBJ1-1	TRBV6-6	TRBD1	NA	TGTGCCAGCAGTCAGGGGACAGTAGGGAACACTGAAGCTTTCTTT	CASSQGTVGNTEAFF
TRBJ1-2	TRBV15	TRBD1	NA	TGTGCCACCAGCGGAGAGCGCTTGGGACAGTATAACTATGGCTACACCTTC	CATSGERLGQYNYGYTF
TRBJ2-7	TRBV5-5	TRBD1	NA	TGTGCCAGCAGCAGGGACAGGCAGAGCTCCTACGAGCAGTACTTC	CASSRDRQSSYEQYF
TRBJ2-2	TRBV7-9	TRBD1	NA	TGTGCCAGCAGGTCCGGGACAGGGAACACCGGGGAGCTGTTTTTT	CASRSGTGNTGELFF
TRBJ2-7	TRBV29-1	NA	NA	TGCAGCGTGCGAATCGCGTGGGAGCAGTACTTC	CSVRIAWEQYF
TRBJ2-1	TRBV7-8	TRBD2	NA	TGTGCCAGCAGCTTAGAGGGACTAGCGGGATCTCGCTACAATGAGCAGTTCTTC	CASSLEGLAGSRYNEQFF
TRBJ1-2	TRBV7-9	TRBD1	NA	TGTGCCAGCAGCCAGCACCTAGGACAGGGAGCGGATGGCTACACCTTC	CASSQHLGQGADGYTF
TRBJ2-3	TRBV20-1	TRBD1	NA	TGCAGTGCTAGTGTGGGACAGGCACTCACAGATACGCAGTATTTT	CSASVGQALTDTQYF
TRBJ2-2	TRBV5-1	NA	NA	TGCGCCAGCAGCTTGTTCAGTACGAACACCGGGGAGCTGTTTTTT	CASSLFSTNTGELFF